This TCR beta chain originates from a study of identical twins. Findings of the study overall: Carriage of fewer insertions was seen in abundant cord blood beta clonotypes, whereas memory repertoires showed none. Partly confounded zero-insertion analyses could result from invariant MAIT and iNKT cells.

Germline assignment: CDR1 DFQATT and CDR2 SNEGSKA (reference sequence). Trimming removed 3 bases from V and 9 bases from J; junction bases left unmatched: 11. This CDR3 is built from 14 residues. Template switching, a step in the protocol, added a universal primer site, and cDNA carried unique molecular identifiers. TCRdb re-derived calls from the 5' RACE reads in MiXCR, one entry per CDR3 protein. The profile shows some 710,000 distinct CDR3 sequences, 6% to 6.5% of them singletons. This clonotype was detected ten times or more. Its antigen remains unidentified. Sequencing used naive T cells sorted from blood. This sequence originates from a man aged 18-30 years in good health. The gene calls are TRBV20-1 and TRBJ2-3, with TRBD2 matching 8 bases. The CDR3 nucleotides read TGCAGTGCTAGGTTAAAGCGGGAGCTTCGGACGCAGTATTTT. Translated, it gives CSARLKRELRTQYF.